The 4 T cell receptor beta chains reported below all come from one sample, sequenced in a study of T cell responses to AZD1222 COVID-19 vaccine. The protocol was immunoSEQ multiplex PCR, while the TCRdb copy is restricted to in-frame clones and leaves out a portion. The sample has about 99,000 clones, nearly 90% seen once. This material consisted of peripheral blood, taken on day 0 of AZD1222 vaccination. The source is an adult in good health.

V usage is TRBV9 and J usage is TRBJ2-7, with 12 bases fitting TRBD1. CDR3 size: 15 residues. Germline CDR1 is SGDLS and CDR2 is YYNGEE. After removal of 4 bases from V and 7 bases from J, the junction contained 9 bases not matched to a gene. CDR3 nucleotide sequence: TGTGCCAGCAGCCCCCGGGACAGGGGGCAGGGGGAGCAGTACTTC. Translated: CASSPRDRGQGEQYF.

This sequence joins TRBV11-1 and TRBJ2-5; D tentatively reads TRBD1 or TRBD2 (6 bases each). Looked up from germline, CDR1 is SGHAT and CDR2 is FQDESV (reference sequence). V lost 7 bases, J lost 2 bases, and 17 bases lay in between. This CDR3 is built from 15 residues. The DNA of the CDR3 is TGTGCCAGCACCGGGGGCCTTCGAAAACAAGAGACCCAGTACTTC. Its translation: CASTGGLRKQETQYF.

The rearrangement joins TRBV7-2 to TRBJ2-7; a possible D gene is TRBD1 (6 bases). Germline V gene sequence: CDR1 SGHTA, CDR2 FQGNSA. The CDR3 is made up of 13 amino acids. Trimming took off 4 bases at V and 4 bases at J, with 11 bases between the two ends. CDR3 sequence reads: CASSYYTGYEQYF. The CDR3 DNA reads as TGTGCCAGCAGCTACTATACAGGGTACGAGCAGTACTTC. Looking up the rest from reference TRBV7-2 and TRBJ2-7 gives the full variable domain: GAGVSQSPSNKVTEKGKDVELRCDPISGHTALYWYRQSLGQGLEFLIYFQGNSAPDKSGLPSDRFSAERTGGSVSTLTIQRTQQEDSAVYLCASSYYTGYEQYFGPGTRLTVT.

The chain has TRBV6-5 and TRBJ2-2, with 9 bases identical to TRBD1. Trimming removed 7 bases from V and 6 bases from J; junction bases left unmatched: 3. Germline V lookup: CDR1 MNHEY, CDR2 SVGAGI. The CDR3 runs 13 residues. The CDR3 spells CASTGQGPGELFF. Here the CDR3 DNA reads TGTGCCAGCACGGGACAGGGCCCCGGGGAGCTGTTTTTT.